A selection of T cell receptor beta chains follows, all from one sample in a study of T cell changes during pregnancy in multiple sclerosis. Sequencing used immunoSEQ multiplex PCR; TCRdb keeps in-frame clones, though not all of them. The table includes some 110,000 clones, around 90% detected once. Source: peripheral blood, taken after pregnancy. These receptor sequences come from a female donor with multiple sclerosis, enrolled in a pregnancy study. CDR3s include the opening cysteine and the closing phenylalanine or tryptophan.

v_gene	j_gene	CDR3aa
TRBV5-1	TRBJ1-1	CASCPGTGVLDTEAFF
TRBV15	TRBJ2-7	CATSRGTRRTPYEQYF
TRBV25-1	TRBJ2-1	CASSILAGGPLEQFF
TRBV30	TRBJ1-4	CAWMGTPKLFF
TRBV9	TRBJ2-1	CASSGPGQVYNEQFF
TRBV5-1	TRBJ1-2	CASSFSPLLGANYGYTF
TRBV30	TRBJ2-1	CAWSRTSGHNEQFF
TRBV5-6	TRBJ2-5	CASSWGQGETQYF
TRBV7-2	TRBJ2-2	CASSPRLQTGELFF
TRBV5-1	TRBJ1-6	CASSLEGRGRSPLHF
TRBV29-1	TRBJ1-3	CSVAITGVGNTIYF
TRBV5-1	TRBJ2-1	CASSESGWDNEQFF
TRBV5-1	TRBJ2-1	CASSLEGVVGYNEQFF
TRBV30	TRBJ2-5	CAWSGRGPLGETQYF
TRBV5-4	TRBJ1-6	CASSSDKGQDNSPLHF
TRBV5-1	TRBJ1-3	CASSLDNGNTIYF
TRBV30	TRBJ2-3	CAWSSGVTDTQYF
TRBV6-5	TRBJ1-1	CASSRTVINTEAFF
TRBV28	TRBJ1-5	CASSQTGGGQPQHF
TRBV5-6	TRBJ2-1	CASSGTSGRANEQFF
TRBV29-1	TRBJ2-3	CSVERLGTDTQYF
TRBV7-9	TRBJ1-4	CASSSDRGNEKLFF
TRBV30	TRBJ2-2	CAWSETSGRDGELFF
TRBV6-5	TRBJ2-5	CASSYGAGGGETQYF
TRBV19	TRBJ1-2	CASSPGQGYGYTF
TRBV5-1	TRBJ2-7	CASSWGLAGESSYEQYF
TRBV5-1	TRBJ2-2	CASSSRDRGRIRGPGELFF
TRBV28	TRBJ1-2	CASSLEQPYGYTF
TRBV6-6	TRBJ1-3	CASSYSGASGNTIYF
TRBV28	TRBJ1-1	CASSLRGTVTEAFF
TRBV19	TRBJ1-5	CASASRQGNQPQHF
TRBV7-6	TRBJ1-1	CASSFGRGNTEAFF
TRBV14	TRBJ2-6	CASSGTGRSGANVLTF